This T cell receptor (beta chain) was recovered during a study of blood T cell repertoires in COVID-19. Study background: COVID-19 samples collected from the United States, Italy and Spain covered acute and convalescent phases.

Generated by immunoSEQ multiplex PCR, the TCRdb table keeps only in-frame clones and is missing some. The top ten hold roughly 7.7% of the sample, which has tens of thousands of clones, roughly four fifths seen once. V was shortened by 1 base and J by 6 bases, with 10 bases between the two germline ends. CDR3 size: 14 residues. Germline V gives CDR1 SGHDT, CDR2 YYEEEE. This TCR came from a woman older than 75 with acute or convalescent COVID-19. The chain employs TRBV5-6 and TRBJ2-2; possibly TRBD1 for D (5 bases). The sequenced material came from peripheral blood. The CDR3 spells CASSLPGLAGELFF. Written as DNA, the CDR3 is TGTGCCAGCAGCTTGCCAGGGTTGGCCGGGGAGCTGTTTTTT.